The 23 T cell receptor beta chains listed next were all sequenced from one sample in a study of blood T cell repertoires in COVID-19. Libraries were prepared by immunoSEQ multiplex PCR; TCRdb keeps only in-frame clonotypes and omits some of them. The sample has about 300,000 clones, less than 85% seen once. Specimen: peripheral blood. The receptors were gathered from a human donor with COVID-19, enrolled during active disease. The donor label of this sample is uncertain.

This clone appeared a single time. The gene calls are TRBV7-9 and TRBJ2-3; 8 nucleotides match TRBD2. V was clipped by 5 bases and J by 4 bases; unmatched bases: 8. The CDR3 is made up of 15 amino acids. Germline V CDR1 and CDR2: SEHNR, FQNEAQ (reference sequence). The CDR3 protein is CASSPLAAVADTQYF. The DNA for the CDR3 is TGTGCCAGCAGCCCACTAGCGGCAGTAGCAGATACGCAGTATTTT.

Concerning this clone itself: Its ends do not fully match the called genes, so a read error is possible. The J gene is TRBJ2-6, the V gene TRBV7-7; 7 bases align to TRBD2. The CDR3 contains 16 residues. The germline V gene has CDR1 SSHAT and CDR2 FNYEAQ (reference sequence). In DNA, the CDR3 is TGTGCTAGCAGCCCATGGGGAGGGGCTGGGGCCAACGTCCTGACTTTC. Its translation: CASSPWGGAGANVLTF.

The rearrangement uses TRBV28 and TRBJ2-1; D possibly corresponds to TRBD1 (6 bases). V lost 7 bases and J lost 3, with 16 bases in between. This CDR3 spans 15 amino acids. CDR1 and CDR2 (germline): MDHEN, SYDVKM. The CDR3 loop is CASKTPGQYYNEQFF. The CDR3 DNA sequence: TGTGCCAGCAAAACCCCCGGACAGTACTACAATGAGCAGTTCTTC.

This clone was observed a single time. The chain is built from TRBV6-1 and TRBJ1-1; D not certain. The germline gives CDR1 MNHNS, CDR2 SASEGT. V lost 3 bases, J lost 4 bases, and 6 bases lay in between. The CDR3 spans 12 residues. CDR3 residues: CASSDRLTEAFF. As DNA, the CDR3 is TGTGCCAGCAGTGACAGACTCACTGAAGCTTTCTTT.

V usage is TRBV5-1 and J usage is TRBJ2-1; TRBD2 agrees at 14 bases. CDR3 size: 19 residues. With V trimmed by 5 bases and J by 5 bases, 15 bases remained unmatched. In germline, CDR1 is SGHRS, CDR2 YFSETQ. CDR3 sequence (DNA): TGCGCCAGCAGTAGGAGAGGACTAGCGGGAGGAAGAAGCAACAATGAGCAGTTCTTC. This sequence encodes CASSRRGLAGGRSNNEQFF.

The chain employs TRBV19 and TRBJ2-5; D uncertain. In germline, CDR1 is LNHDA, CDR2 SQIVND (reference sequence). The V end was cut by 7 bases, the J end by 4 bases, with 22 bases between. The CDR3 spans 16 residues. The CDR3 protein is CASTTTVLGSGETQYF. The CDR3, as DNA: TGTGCCAGTACGACCACGGTTTTGGGTTCGGGAGAGACCCAGTACTTC.

J is TRBJ2-5 and V is TRBV27; TRBD1 matches at 9 bases. Germline values: CDR1 MNHEY, CDR2 SMNVEV (reference sequence). The CDR3 extends over 16 amino acids. Unmatched junction bases numbered 11, after V lost 4 bases and J lost 5 bases. The CDR3 sequence: CASSSRGGQGIETQYF. The DNA of the CDR3 is TGTGCCAGCAGTTCCAGGGGGGGACAGGGTATCGAGACCCAGTACTTC.

The chain links TRBV19 to TRBJ1-3, with D maybe TRBD1 (6 bases). The germline V and J ends were trimmed by 8 bases and 4 bases, with 12 bases remaining between them. The CDR3 is 13 amino acids. Germline CDR1 reads LNHDA; CDR2 reads SQIVND (reference sequence). CDR3 loop: CASSVGAGNTIYF. The CDR3, as DNA: TGTGCCAGTTCGGTGGGGGCAGGAAACACCATATATTTT.

This sequence joins TRBV15 and TRBJ1-2; the D is unclear. This CDR3 spans 14 amino acids. Germline assignment: CDR1 LNHNV and CDR2 YYDKDF (reference sequence). The germline V and J ends were trimmed by 0 bases and 3 bases, with 8 bases remaining between them. The CDR3 coding sequence is TGTGCCACCAGCAGAGAGCACTCTGACTATGGCTACACCTTC. It codes for CATSREHSDYGYTF.

The chain joins TRBV19 to TRBJ1-1; no firm D call. Germline V CDR1 and CDR2: LNHDA, SQIVND (reference sequence). The CDR3 has 15 residues. V was trimmed by 3 bases and J by 5 bases, leaving 16 bases between them. The CDR3 region is CASSIGVVVLTEAFF. CDR3 DNA sequence: TGTGCCAGTAGTATCGGGGTGGTCGTGCTTACTGAAGCTTTCTTT.

The chain links TRBV10-3 to TRBJ1-4, with 10 bases lining up with TRBD1. J gave up 8 bases and V 6 bases, and 6 bases lay outside the gene matches. There are 14 residues in the CDR3. Germline V CDR1 and CDR2: ENHRY, SYGVKD. Here the CDR3 DNA reads TGTGCCATCAGGGGACAGGGGATGGGGGAAAAACTGTTTTTT. Translation gives CAIRGQGMGEKLFF.

The chain employs TRBV13 and TRBJ2-1; 7 bases map to TRBD2. After removal of 4 bases from V and 0 bases from J, the junction contained 9 bases not matched to a gene. The CDR3 covers 17 residues. Germline V gives CDR1 PRHDT, CDR2 FYEKMQ (reference sequence). This chain's CDR3 is CASSSALGGSSYNEQFF. DNA of the CDR3: TGTGCCAGCAGCTCCGCCCTTGGCGGGAGCTCCTACAATGAGCAGTTCTTC.

V is TRBV18 and J is TRBJ2-7, with a possible D match to TRBD2 (5 bases). Germline V gene sequence: CDR1 KGHSH, CDR2 LQKENI. This CDR3 contains 15 residues. V was clipped by 3 bases and J by 2 bases, with 14 bases between them. The CDR3 loop is CASSPISRAAYEQYF. The CDR3 DNA sequence: TGTGCCAGCTCACCGATCAGTCGAGCGGCCTACGAGCAGTACTTC.

The genes are TRBV29-1 and TRBJ2-3; D perhaps matches TRBD2 (6 bases). This CDR3 contains 12 residues. Per the germline V gene, CDR1 is SQVTM and CDR2 is ANQGSEA. V was trimmed by 7 bases and J by 2 bases, leaving 10 bases between them. The CDR3 DNA reads as TGCAGCGCTAGCGTGGTCACAGATACGCAGTATTTT. The encoded protein is CSASVVTDTQYF.

In this sample, this clone turned up a few times. The chain joins TRBV18 to TRBJ2-5, with 8 positions matching TRBD1. This CDR3 is 15 amino acids long. J lost 1 base, V lost 4 bases, and 5 bases had no gene match. The germline V gene encodes CDR1 KGHSH and CDR2 LQKENI. The CDR3 protein is CASSLGQGLQETQYF. CDR3 in DNA: TGTGCCAGCTCACTCGGACAGGGCCTCCAAGAGACCCAGTACTTC.

V gene TRBV6-2 or TRBV6-3 combines with J gene TRBJ2-1; 10 nucleotides line up with TRBD2. The trim removed 2 bases at V and 5 bases at J, leaving 6 bases unmatched. This CDR3 region has 16 residues. Germline values: CDR1 MNHEY, CDR2 SVGEGT. CDR3 protein: CASSYPGLADDNEQFF. The CDR3 bases are TGTGCCAGCAGTTACCCCGGACTAGCGGATGACAATGAGCAGTTCTTC.

This clone was recorded at least ten times. The CDR3 bases are TGTGCCAGCAGCCCTGGGCGGGGTGCCCGGGGCACAGATACGCAGTATTTT. Amino acids: CASSPGRGARGTDTQYF. The chain couples TRBV14 to TRBJ2-3; a weak D match, TRBD2 (6 bases). V lost 4 bases to trimming and J lost 1 base, with 18 bases between them. CDR1 is SGHDN, CDR2 FVKESK, per germline. The length of the CDR3 is 17 residues.

The gene calls are TRBV28 and TRBJ2-3; possibly TRBD1 for D (5 bases). This CDR3 is 15 amino acids long. Germline assignment: CDR1 MDHEN and CDR2 SYDVKM. With 7 bases removed from V and 0 bases from J, the gap between germline ends came to 14 bases. The CDR3 region is CASIKGVVSTDTQYF. CDR3 DNA: TGTGCCAGCATCAAAGGGGTGGTTAGCACAGATACGCAGTATTTT.

This sequence joins TRBV7-3 and TRBJ1-2; D is unclear. CDR3 size: 13 residues. V was cut by 1 base and J by 6 bases, with 9 bases left in between. Germline assignment: CDR1 SGHTA and CDR2 FQGTGA. The CDR3, as DNA: TGTGCCAGCAGCTTAAATAAGGCGGATGGCTACACCTTC. It yields the protein CASSLNKADGYTF. Filled out from reference TRBV7-3 and TRBJ1-2, the complete variable domain reads GAGVSQTPSNKVTEKGKYVELRCDPISGHTALYWYRQSLGQGPEFLIYFQGTGAADDSGLPNDRFFAVRPEGSVSTLKIQRTERGDSAVYLCASSLNKADGYTFGSGTRLTVV.

The chain is built from TRBV7-2 and TRBJ1-6; D gene ambiguous. The V end was cut by 0 bases, the J end by 4 bases, with 4 bases between. CDR1 is SGHTA, CDR2 FQGNSA, per germline. The CDR3 covers 14 residues. The CDR3: CASSLAGYNSPLHF. CDR3 DNA sequence: TGTGCCAGCAGCTTAGCCGGGTATAATTCACCCCTCCACTTT. The variable domain in full, with the rest retrieved from reference TRBV7-2 and TRBJ1-6, is GAGVSQSPSNKVTEKGKDVELRCDPISGHTALYWYRQSLGQGLEFLIYFQGNSAPDKSGLPSDRFSAERTGGSVSTLTIQRTQQEDSAVYLCASSLAGYNSPLHFGNGTRLTVT.

This clone was observed once. Other nucleotide sequences from this sample produce the same CDR3. V usage is TRBV5-1 and J usage is TRBJ2-7, with D maybe TRBD1 (5 bases). The germline V gene encodes CDR1 SGHRS and CDR2 YFSETQ. V was cut by 4 bases and J by 1 base, with 9 bases left in between. CDR3 length: 13 amino acids. CDR3 coding DNA: TGCGCCAGCAGCCCGTCAGGGTCCTACGAGCAGTACTTC. Amino acids: CASSPSGSYEQYF.

The chain combines TRBV30 with TRBJ1-3; tentatively, D is TRBD1 (5 bases). The CDR3 runs 13 residues. Germline CDR1 reads GTSNPN; CDR2 reads SVGIG (reference sequence). The germline V and J ends were trimmed by 1 base and 8 bases, with 12 bases remaining between them. The DNA of the CDR3 is TGTGCCTGGAGTGACAAAGGGGTTCACACCATATATTTT. Its translation: CAWSDKGVHTIYF. Based on the CDR3 plus reference TRBV30 and TRBJ1-3, the full variable domain is SQTIHQWPATLVQPVGSPLSLECTVEGTSNPNLYWYRQAAGRGLQLLFYSVGIGQISSEVPQNLSASRPQDRQFILSSKKLLLSDSGFYLCAWSDKGVHTIYFGEGSWLTVV.

The chain recombines TRBV20-1 with TRBJ1-1; D gene ambiguous. V lost 2 bases and J lost 2, with 3 bases in between. The germline V gene encodes CDR1 DFQATT and CDR2 SNEGSKA (reference sequence). The CDR3 has 11 residues. In DNA form, the CDR3 reads TGCAGTGCTAGACCAAACACTGAAGCTTTCTTT. Translating gives CSARPNTEAFF.